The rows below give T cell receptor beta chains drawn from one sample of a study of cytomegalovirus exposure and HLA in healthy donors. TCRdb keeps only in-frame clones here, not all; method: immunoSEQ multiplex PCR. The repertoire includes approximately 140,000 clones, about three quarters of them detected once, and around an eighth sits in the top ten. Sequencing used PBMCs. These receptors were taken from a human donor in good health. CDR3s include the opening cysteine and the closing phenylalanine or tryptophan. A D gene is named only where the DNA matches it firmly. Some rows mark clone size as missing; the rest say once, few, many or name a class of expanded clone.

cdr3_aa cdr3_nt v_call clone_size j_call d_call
CATGQNSYNSPLHF TGTGCCACCGGACAGAACTCCTATAATTCACCCCTCCACTTT TRBV15 . TRBJ1-6 .
CASSEVGGDQETQYF TGTGCCAGCAGTGAAGTAGGAGGGGACCAAGAGACCCAGTACTTC TRBV6-1 . TRBJ2-5 .
CASSYKREGYEQYF TGTGCCAGCAGTTATAAGCGGGAGGGCTACGAGCAGTACTTC TRBV6-5 . TRBJ2-7 TRBD2
CASSSTSGRLTGELFF TGTGCCAGCAGTTCGACTAGCGGGAGATTGACCGGGGAGCTGTTTTTT TRBV6-5 . TRBJ2-2 TRBD2
CASSPRQGGLRGTEAFF TGTGCCAGCAGCCCCAGACAGGGAGGTTTAAGGGGCACTGAAGCTTTCTTT TRBV9 . TRBJ1-1 TRBD1
CASSQDGGSGTDTQYF TGTGCCAGCAGCCAAGACGGGGGAAGCGGGACAGATACGCAGTATTTT TRBV4-2 . TRBJ2-3 .
CASSLEEKTSGSDTGELFF TGTGCCAGCAGCTTAGAGGAGAAAACTAGCGGGAGTGACACCGGGGAGCTGTTTTTT TRBV11-2 . TRBJ2-2 TRBD2
CASSPIAGGIGNEQFF TGTGCCAGCAGCCCTATAGCGGGGGGGATTGGCAATGAGCAGTTCTTC TRBV7-9 . TRBJ2-1 TRBD2
CASSQDRAGWF TGTGCCAGCAGCCAAGATCGAGCGGGGTGGTTT TRBV4-2 . TRBJ2-3 TRBD2
CASSLQGKGTEAFF TGTGCCAGCAGCTTACAGGGGAAGGGCACTGAAGCTTTCTTT TRBV7-9 . TRBJ1-1 .
CASGADGGAREQYF TGTGCCAGCGGTGCCGATGGGGGGGCGAGAGAGCAGTACTTC TRBV7-9 . TRBJ2-7 .
CAMSPGGRQETQYF TGTGCCATGAGCCCGGGGGGACGGCAAGAGACCCAGTACTTC TRBV10-3 . TRBJ2-5 TRBD2
CASSQSSGTGEPYEQYF TGTGCCAGCAGTCAAAGCTCCGGGACAGGGGAACCTTACGAGCAGTACTTC TRBV2 few TRBJ2-7 TRBD1
CAWSNMGGEGYTF TGTGCCTGGAGTAATATGGGGGGTGAGGGCTACACCTTC TRBV30 . TRBJ1-2 .
CASSFHPRTEAFF TGTGCCAGCAGTTTTCACCCGAGAACTGAAGCTTTCTTT TRBV27 . TRBJ1-1 .